This T cell receptor (beta chain) was obtained from a study of Ad26.COV2.S vaccination and SARS-CoV-2 variants. Background on the study: Each vaccinee took Ad26.COV2.S intramuscularly, once or twice 56 days apart.

The CDR3 covers 14 residues. The germline V gene encodes CDR1 SGDLS and CDR2 YYNGEE. Trimming removed 2 bases from V and 4 bases from J, with 10 bases in between. Data came from immunoSEQ multiplex PCR; TCRdb stores just in-frame clones and leaves some out. The repertoire has hundreds of thousands of clones, roughly 84% of them found once; the top ten carry roughly 3.6%. As for treatment: some 20 received Ad26.COV2.S at low or high dose, single or two shots; about five received placebo; per-sample allocation not given. Samples came from day 63 after the first vaccine or placebo injection. Donation came from an adult in Boston who was aged 18-55 years. The vaccine delivered Wuhan-strain SARS-CoV-2 spike through an Ad26 vector. This clone showed up just a few times.

The specimen was peripheral blood, collected in a trial of Ad26.COV2.S vaccine versus placebo. The origin of this receptor is a person between 18 and 60 years old who received the Ad26.COV2.S COVID-19 vaccine or a placebo. V and J are TRBV9 and TRBJ1-3; D is perhaps TRBD1 (5 bases). CDR3 coding DNA: TGTGCCAGCAGCGTCGACGGGGGAGGAAACACCATATATTTT. Encoded protein: CASSVDGGGNTIYF. Full variable domain (remainder filled in from reference TRBV9 and TRBJ1-3): DSGVTQTPKHLITATGQRVTLRCSPRSGDLSVYWYQQSLDQGLQFLIQYYNGEERAKGNILERFSAQQFPDLHSELNLSSLELGDSALYFCASSVDGGGNTIYFGEGSWLTVV.